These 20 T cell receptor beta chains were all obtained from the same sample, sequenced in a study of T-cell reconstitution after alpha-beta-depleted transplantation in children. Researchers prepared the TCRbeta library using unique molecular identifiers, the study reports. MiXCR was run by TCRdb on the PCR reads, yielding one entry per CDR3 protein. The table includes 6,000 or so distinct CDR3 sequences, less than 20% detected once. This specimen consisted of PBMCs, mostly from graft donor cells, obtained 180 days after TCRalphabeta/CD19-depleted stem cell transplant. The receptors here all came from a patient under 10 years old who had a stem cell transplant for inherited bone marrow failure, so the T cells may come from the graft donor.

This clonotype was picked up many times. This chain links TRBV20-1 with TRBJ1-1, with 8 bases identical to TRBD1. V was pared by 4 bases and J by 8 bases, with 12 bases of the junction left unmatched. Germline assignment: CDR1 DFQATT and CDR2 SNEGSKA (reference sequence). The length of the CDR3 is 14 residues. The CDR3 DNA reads TGCAGTGCTACTCCAGGGACAGGAGGAGGGGAAGCTTTCTTT. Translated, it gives CSATPGTGGGEAFF.

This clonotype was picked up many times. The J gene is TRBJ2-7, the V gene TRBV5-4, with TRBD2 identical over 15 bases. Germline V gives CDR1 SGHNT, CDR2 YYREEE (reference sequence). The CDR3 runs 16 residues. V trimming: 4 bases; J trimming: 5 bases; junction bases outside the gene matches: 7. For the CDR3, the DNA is TGTGCCAGCAGCCGAGGACTAGCGGGGGGGAGAAACGAGCAGTACTTC. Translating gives CASSRGLAGGRNEQYF.

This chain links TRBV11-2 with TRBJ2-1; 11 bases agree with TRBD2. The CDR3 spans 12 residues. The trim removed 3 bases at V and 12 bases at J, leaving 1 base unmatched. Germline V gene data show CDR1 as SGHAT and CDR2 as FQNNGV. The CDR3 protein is CASSLLAGGQFF. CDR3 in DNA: TGTGCCAGCAGCTTGCTAGCGGGAGGGCAGTTCTTC. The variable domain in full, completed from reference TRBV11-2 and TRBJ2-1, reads EAGVAQSPRYKIIEKRQSVAFWCNPISGHATLYWYQQILGQGPKLLIQFQNNGVVDDSQLPKDRFSAERLKGVDSTLKIQPAKLEDSAVYLCASSLLAGGQFFGPGTRLTVL.

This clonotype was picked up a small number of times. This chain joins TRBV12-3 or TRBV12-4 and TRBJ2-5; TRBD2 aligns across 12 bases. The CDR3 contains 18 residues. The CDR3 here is CTRCFELAGGWDQETQYF. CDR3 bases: TGTACCCGCTGTTTCGAACTAGCGGGAGGCTGGGACCAAGAGACCCAGTACTTC.

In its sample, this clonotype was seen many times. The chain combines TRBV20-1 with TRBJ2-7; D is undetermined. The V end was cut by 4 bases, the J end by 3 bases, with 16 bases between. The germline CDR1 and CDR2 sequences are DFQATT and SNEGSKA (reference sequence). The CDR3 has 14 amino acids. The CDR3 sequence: CSAINSLADYEQYF. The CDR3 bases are TGCAGTGCTATCAATTCCTTAGCAGACTACGAGCAGTACTTC.

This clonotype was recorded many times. CDR3 DNA: TGTGCCAGCAGCTTAGCGTCCGGACAGATCGCCAACACTGAAGCTTTCTTT. It is translated as CASSLASGQIANTEAFF. The V call is TRBV7-8, the J call TRBJ1-1, with TRBD1 as a possible D gene (6 bases). Germline V gene lookup returns CDR1 SGHVS and CDR2 FQNEAQ. The CDR3 contains 17 residues. V was trimmed by 0 bases and J by 2 bases, leaving 16 bases between them.

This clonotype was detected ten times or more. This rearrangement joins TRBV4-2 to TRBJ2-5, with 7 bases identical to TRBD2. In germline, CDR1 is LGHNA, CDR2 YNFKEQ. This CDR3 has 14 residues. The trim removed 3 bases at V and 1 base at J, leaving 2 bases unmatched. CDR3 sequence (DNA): TGTGCCAGCAGCCAGGGAGGGGCCCAAGAGACCCAGTACTTC. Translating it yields CASSQGGAQETQYF.

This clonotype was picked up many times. In DNA, the CDR3 is TGCGCCAGCAGCCAAGTATATGAGGATACGCAGTATTTT. It yields the protein CASSQVYEDTQYF. The V and J genes are TRBV4-3 and TRBJ2-3, with D unresolved. Looked up from germline, CDR1 is LGHNA and CDR2 is YSLEER. The CDR3 covers 13 residues. V lost 1 base to trimming and J lost 6 bases, with 8 bases between them.

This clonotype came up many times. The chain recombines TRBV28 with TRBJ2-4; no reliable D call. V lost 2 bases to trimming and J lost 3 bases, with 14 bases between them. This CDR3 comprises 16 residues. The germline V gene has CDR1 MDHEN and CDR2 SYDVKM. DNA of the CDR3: TGTGCCAGCAGTTTAGGTGGAGATGCTAACAAAAACATTCAGTACTTC. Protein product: CASSLGGDANKNIQYF.

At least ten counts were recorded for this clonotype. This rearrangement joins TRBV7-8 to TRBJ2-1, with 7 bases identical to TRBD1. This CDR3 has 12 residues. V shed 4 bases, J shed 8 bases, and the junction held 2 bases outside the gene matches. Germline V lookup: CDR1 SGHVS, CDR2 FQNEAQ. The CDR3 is CASSYTGDEQFF. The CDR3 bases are TGTGCCAGCAGCTATACAGGGGATGAGCAGTTCTTC.

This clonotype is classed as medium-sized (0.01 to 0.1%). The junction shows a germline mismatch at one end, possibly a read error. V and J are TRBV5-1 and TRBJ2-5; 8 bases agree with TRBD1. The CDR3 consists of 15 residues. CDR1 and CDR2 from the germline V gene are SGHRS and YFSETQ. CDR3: CASSSRRYRGFGSSF. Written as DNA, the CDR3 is TGCGCCAGCAGCAGCCGACGATACAGGGGGTTTGGATCGTCCTTC.

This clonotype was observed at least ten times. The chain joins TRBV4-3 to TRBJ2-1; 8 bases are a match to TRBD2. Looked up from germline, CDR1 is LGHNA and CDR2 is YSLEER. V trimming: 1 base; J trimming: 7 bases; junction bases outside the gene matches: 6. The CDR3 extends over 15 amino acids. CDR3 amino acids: CASSQGERETNEQFF. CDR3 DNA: TGCGCCAGCAGCCAAGGAGAGCGGGAGACAAATGAGCAGTTCTTC.

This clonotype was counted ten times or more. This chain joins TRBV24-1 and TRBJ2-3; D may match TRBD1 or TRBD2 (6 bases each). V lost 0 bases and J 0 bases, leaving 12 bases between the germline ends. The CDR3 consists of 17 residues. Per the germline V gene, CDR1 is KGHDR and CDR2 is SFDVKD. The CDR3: CATSDLSGGRSTDTQYF. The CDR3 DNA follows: TGTGCCACCAGTGATTTGTCCGGGGGCAGGAGCACAGATACGCAGTATTTT.

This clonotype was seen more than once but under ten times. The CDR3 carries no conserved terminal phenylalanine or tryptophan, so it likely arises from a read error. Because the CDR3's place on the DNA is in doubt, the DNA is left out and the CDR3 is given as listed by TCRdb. The CDR3 loop reads CASSHQILL. The V call is TRBV7-2, the J call TRBJ2-7. The CDR3 totals 9 residues, both ends included. Germline V lookup: CDR1 SGHTA, CDR2 FQGNSA.

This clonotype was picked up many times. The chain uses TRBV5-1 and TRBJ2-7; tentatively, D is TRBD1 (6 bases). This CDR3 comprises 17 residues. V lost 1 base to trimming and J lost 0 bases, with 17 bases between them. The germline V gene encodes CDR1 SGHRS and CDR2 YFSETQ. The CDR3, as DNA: TGCGCCAGCAGCTTGTCCCCCGACAGGCGGTCCTCCTACGAGCAGTACTTC. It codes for CASSLSPDRRSSYEQYF.

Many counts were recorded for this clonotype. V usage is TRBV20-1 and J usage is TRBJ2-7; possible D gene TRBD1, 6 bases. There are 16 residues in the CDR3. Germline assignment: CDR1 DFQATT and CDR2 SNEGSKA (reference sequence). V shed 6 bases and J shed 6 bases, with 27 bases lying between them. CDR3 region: CSATPNTLGQLAEQYF. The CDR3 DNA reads TGCAGTGCAACCCCCAACACCCTCGGACAGCTGGCCGAGCAGTACTTC.

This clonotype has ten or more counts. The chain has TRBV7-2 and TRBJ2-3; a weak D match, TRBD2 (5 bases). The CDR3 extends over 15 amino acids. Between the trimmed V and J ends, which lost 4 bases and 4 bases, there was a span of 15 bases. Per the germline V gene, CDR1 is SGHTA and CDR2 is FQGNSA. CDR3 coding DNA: TGTGCCAGCAGCTCCCCGGACTCCGGGGCAGATACGCAGTATTTT. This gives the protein CASSSPDSGADTQYF.

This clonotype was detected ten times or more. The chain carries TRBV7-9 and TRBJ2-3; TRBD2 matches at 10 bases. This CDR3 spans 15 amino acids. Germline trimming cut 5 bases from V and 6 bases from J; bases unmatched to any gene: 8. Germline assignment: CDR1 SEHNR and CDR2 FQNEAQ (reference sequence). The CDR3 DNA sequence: TGTGCCAGCAGCGTGAGCGGGGGGGCATCGGATACGCAGTATTTT. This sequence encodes CASSVSGGASDTQYF.

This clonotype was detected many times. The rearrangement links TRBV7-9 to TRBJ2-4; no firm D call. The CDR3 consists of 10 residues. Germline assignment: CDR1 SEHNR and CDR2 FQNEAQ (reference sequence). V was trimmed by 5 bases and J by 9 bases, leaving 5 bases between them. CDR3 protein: CASSPRIQYF. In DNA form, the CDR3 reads TGTGCCAGCAGCCCTCGCATTCAGTACTTC.

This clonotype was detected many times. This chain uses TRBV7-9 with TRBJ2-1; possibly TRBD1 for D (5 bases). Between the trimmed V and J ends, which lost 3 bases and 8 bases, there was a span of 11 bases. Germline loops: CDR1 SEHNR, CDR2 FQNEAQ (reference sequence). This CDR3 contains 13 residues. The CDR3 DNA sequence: TGTGCCAGCAGCTTTACAGGAGACCATGAGCAGTTCTTC. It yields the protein CASSFTGDHEQFF. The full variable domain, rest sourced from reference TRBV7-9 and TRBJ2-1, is DTGVSQNPRHKITKRGQNVTFRCDPISEHNRLYWYRQTLGQGPEFLTYFQNEAQLEKSRLLSDRFSAERPKGSFSTLEIQRTEQGDSAMYLCASSFTGDHEQFFGPGTRLTVL.